A single sample gave rise to the 10 T cell receptor beta chains below, sequenced in a study of blood T cell repertoires in COVID-19. The method was immunoSEQ multiplex PCR; TCRdb's version includes in-frame clones alone and lacks a portion of them. The profile shows under 500,000 clones, around 89% of them singletons. Sample: peripheral blood. The receptors were gathered from a woman in her twenties or thirties with acute or convalescent COVID-19.

This chain uses TRBV13 with TRBJ2-1, with D possibly being TRBD2 (6 bases). V was pared by 5 bases and J by 8 bases, with 19 bases between. The CDR3 sequence is 15 residues long. CDR1 is PRHDT and CDR2 is FYEKMQ in the germline V gene (reference sequence). As DNA, the CDR3 is TGTGCCAGCAGCCTCCAACTTCTAGCGCTGGATGAGCAGTTCTTC. This sequence encodes CASSLQLLALDEQFF. The whole variable domain, remainder taken from reference TRBV13 and TRBJ2-1, is AAGVIQSPRHLIKEKRETATLKCYPIPRHDTVYWYQQGPGQDPQFLISFYEKMQSDKGSIPDRFSAQQFSDYHSELNMSSLELGDSALYFCASSLQLLALDEQFFGPGTRLTVL.

This rearrangement joins TRBV9 to TRBJ1-2; D possibly corresponds to TRBD1 (6 bases). The V end lost 3 bases, the J end lost 4 bases, and 13 bases lay between the germline ends. CDR1 is SGDLS, CDR2 YYNGEE, per germline. CDR3 length equals 14 residues. DNA for the CDR3: TGTGCCAGCAGCGCTGAAGGGGGAATCTATGGCTACACCTTC. Its protein product is CASSAEGGIYGYTF.

Only a few counts were recorded for this clone. The genes are TRBV5-1 and TRBJ2-2; no firm D call. V was cut by 2 bases and J by 2 bases, with 4 bases left in between. The germline CDR1 and CDR2 sequences are SGHRS and YFSETQ. This CDR3 spans 13 amino acids. The CDR3 loop is CASSLHNTGELFF. The CDR3 DNA reads as TGCGCCAGCAGCTTACATAACACCGGGGAGCTGTTTTTT.

J is TRBJ1-6 and V is TRBV28; TRBD1 might be the D (5 bases). The V end lost 6 bases, the J end lost 10 bases, and 13 bases lay between the germline ends. The CDR3 covers 13 residues. Germline CDR1 reads MDHEN; CDR2 reads SYDVKM. Written as DNA, the CDR3 is TGTGCCAGCAGGCGGACAAACAGCTCACCCCTCCACTTT. This translates into CASRRTNSSPLHF.

J is TRBJ2-2 and V is TRBV15; 11 bases agree with TRBD2. Germline loops: CDR1 LNHNV, CDR2 YYDKDF (reference sequence). The CDR3 sequence is 20 residues long. With V trimmed by 0 bases and J by 0 bases, 9 bases remained unmatched. CDR3 sequence (DNA): TGTGCCACCAGCAGAGATCCCCCTAGCGGGGGGAATTCGAACACCGGGGAGCTGTTTTTT. This translates into CATSRDPPSGGNSNTGELFF.

The chain uses TRBV16 and TRBJ1-1; 7 positions agree with TRBD1. The CDR3 sequence is 14 residues long. V trimming: 2 bases; J trimming: 2 bases; junction bases outside the gene matches: 2. Germline V gives CDR1 KGHSY, CDR2 FQNENV. CDR3 in amino acids: CASSQGQENTEAFF. The CDR3 DNA reads as TGTGCCAGCAGCCAAGGACAGGAAAACACTGAAGCTTTCTTT.

The chain is built from TRBV6-5 and TRBJ2-7; D perhaps matches TRBD2 (6 bases). CDR3 length: 11 amino acids. Trimming shortened V by 6 bases and J by 5 bases, and 8 bases separated the two germline ends. The germline V gene has CDR1 MNHEY and CDR2 SVGAGI. The CDR3 region is CASSGLNEQYF. CDR3 in DNA: TGTGCCAGCAGCGGACTAAACGAGCAGTACTTC.

V is TRBV7-9 and J is TRBJ2-1; D remains unclear. V was clipped by 5 bases and J by 0 bases, with 11 bases between them. The CDR3 covers 15 residues. Germline CDR1 reads SEHNR; CDR2 reads FQNEAQ (reference sequence). CDR3 loop: CASSNPMSSYNEQFF. Here the CDR3 DNA reads TGTGCCAGCAGCAACCCAATGAGCTCCTACAATGAGCAGTTCTTC.

The chain combines TRBV9 with TRBJ2-7, with TRBD1 identical over 9 bases. The V segment lost 7 bases and the J segment 2 bases; nucleotides outside the gene matches: 19. This CDR3 is built from 18 residues. Germline lookup yields CDR1 SGDLS and CDR2 YYNGEE. DNA of the CDR3: TGTGCCAGCGGAACGGGACAGGGATTTTTAGGGGGGCCCTACGAGCAGTACTTC. This codes for CASGTGQGFLGGPYEQYF.

This chain connects TRBV28 to TRBJ2-7; tentatively, D is TRBD1 (6 bases). In germline, CDR1 is MDHEN, CDR2 SYDVKM. The CDR3 spans 15 residues. Trimming took off 2 bases at V and 5 bases at J, with 16 bases between the two ends. The CDR3 loop reads CASSLQGSRNDEQYF. Here the CDR3 DNA reads TGTGCCAGCAGTTTACAGGGGAGCAGGAACGACGAGCAGTACTTC.